The rows below give T cell receptor beta chains drawn from one sample of a study of T cell responses to AZD1222 COVID-19 vaccine. The repertoire was sequenced with immunoSEQ multiplex PCR; TCRdb's copy has only in-frame clones and lacks some. This table has about 190,000 clones, 94% appearing once. The sample in question was peripheral blood, obtained on day 0 of AZD1222 vaccination. The receptors derive from an adult in good health. Each CDR3 is given with its conserved first and last residue. A D gene is named only where the DNA matches it firmly. Clone size is stated in some rows and not others, as once, few, many or a class when expanded.

CDR3 protein,CDR3 DNA,V gene,clone size,J gene,D gene
CASSVSGRGDTQYF,TGCGCCAGCAGTGTATCGGGTCGGGGAGATACGCAGTATTTT,TRBV10-1,NA,TRBJ2-3,NA
CASSQGTGTTEQYF,TGTGCCAGCAGCCAAGGGACAGGGACTACCGAGCAGTACTTC,TRBV7-8,NA,TRBJ2-7,TRBD1
CASSQEQAEKLFF,TGTGCCAGCAGCCAGGAACAGGCTGAAAAACTGTTTTTT,TRBV3-1/TRBV3-2,NA,TRBJ1-4,NA
CASGFYSNQPQHF,TGTGCCAGCGGCTTTTATAGCAATCAGCCCCAGCATTTT,TRBV27,NA,TRBJ1-5,NA
CASSPGTWDEKLFF,TGTGCCAGCTCACCCGGGACATGGGATGAAAAACTGTTTTTT,TRBV18,NA,TRBJ1-4,NA
CASSFREYNEQFF,TGTGCCAGCAGCTTTCGGGAGTACAATGAGCAGTTCTTC,TRBV11-2,NA,TRBJ2-1,NA
CATSRETMNTGELFF,TGTGCCACCAGCAGAGAGACCATGAACACCGGGGAGCTGTTTTTT,TRBV15,NA,TRBJ2-2,NA
CASSSQVALGIEQFF,TGTGCCAGCAGCAGTCAGGTGGCCCTGGGGATTGAGCAGTTCTTC,TRBV7-9,NA,TRBJ2-1,NA
CASSIVAGLYEQYF,TGTGCCAGTAGTATAGTTGCAGGGTTATACGAGCAGTACTTC,TRBV19,NA,TRBJ2-7,NA
CATSRDPNDQPQHF,TGTGCCACCAGCAGAGACCCAAATGATCAGCCCCAGCATTTT,TRBV15,NA,TRBJ1-5,NA
CASSFLGRGMSGANVLTF,TGTGCCAGCAGTTTTTTGGGCAGGGGGATGTCTGGGGCCAACGTCCTGACTTTC,TRBV28,NA,TRBJ2-6,TRBD1
CASRPPGGFNEKLFF,TGTGCCAGCAGACCACCAGGGGGATTTAATGAAAAACTGTTTTTT,TRBV28,NA,TRBJ1-4,TRBD1
CASSQTTGDSANTGELFF,TGTGCCAGCAGCCAAACTACGGGCGACAGCGCGAACACCGGGGAGCTGTTTTTT,TRBV4-2,NA,TRBJ2-2,NA
CASSDFGPTDTQYF,TGTGCCAGCAGTGACTTCGGCCCCACAGATACGCAGTATTTT,TRBV25-1,NA,TRBJ2-3,NA
CASTLAGFGYGYTF,TGTGCCAGCACCTTGGCGGGGTTTGGGTATGGCTACACCTTC,TRBV28,once,TRBJ1-2,NA
CASTRANYGYTF,TGTGCCAGCACAAGGGCTAACTATGGCTACACCTTC,TRBV2,NA,TRBJ1-2,NA
CASSITANTEAFF,TGTGCCAGTAGTATCACTGCGAACACTGAAGCTTTCTTT,TRBV19,NA,TRBJ1-1,NA
CASPRITNTEAFF,TGTGCCAGCCCCCGAATAACAAACACTGAAGCTTTCTTT,TRBV6-5,NA,TRBJ1-1,NA
CSVEDRSGGNEKLFF,TGCAGCGTTGAAGATCGTTCTGGAGGGAATGAAAAACTGTTTTTT,TRBV29-1,NA,TRBJ1-4,NA
CASSLVPEGVEANEKLFF,TGTGCCAGCAGCCTTGTCCCCGAAGGGGTGGAGGCTAATGAAAAACTGTTTTTT,TRBV28,NA,TRBJ1-4,NA
CASSVDGLNEQFF,TGTGCCAGCAGCGTAGACGGTTTGAATGAGCAGTTCTTC,TRBV9,few,TRBJ2-1,NA
CASSLRFPTTNEQFF,TGCGCCAGCAGCCTCCGATTCCCTACGACCAATGAGCAGTTCTTC,TRBV4-3,once,TRBJ2-1,NA
CASSHRDRDAGYTF,TGTGCCAGCAGCCATCGAGACAGGGACGCTGGCTACACCTTC,TRBV14,NA,TRBJ1-2,TRBD1
CASSPLYRGDEKLFF,TGTGCCAGCTCACCTCTTTACAGGGGAGACGAAAAACTGTTTTTT,TRBV18,NA,TRBJ1-4,TRBD1
CASSLVASGGTNTGELFF,TGTGCCAGCAGCTTAGTGGCTAGCGGGGGGACCAACACCGGGGAGCTGTTTTTT,TRBV7-2,NA,TRBJ2-2,TRBD2
CASSLGAGEQYF,TGCGCCAGCAGCTTAGGGGCCGGGGAGCAGTACTTC,TRBV5-1,NA,TRBJ2-7,NA
CASVQGSNEKLFF,TGTGCCAGCGTACAGGGGTCTAATGAAAAACTGTTTTTT,TRBV28,NA,TRBJ1-4,TRBD1
CASSQGVSGSDEQYF,TGCGCCAGCAGCCAAGGGGTAAGCGGGAGCGACGAGCAGTACTTC,TRBV4-1,NA,TRBJ2-7,TRBD2
CATSPGDVYGYTF,TGTGCCACCAGCCCAGGGGACGTATATGGCTACACCTTC,TRBV15,NA,TRBJ1-2,NA
CASSPYGASGELFF,TGTGCCAGCAGCCCGTATGGAGCTTCCGGGGAGCTGTTTTTT,TRBV3-1/TRBV3-2,NA,TRBJ2-2,NA
CASSLEGREGNEKLFF,TGCGCCAGCAGCTTGGAGGGGCGCGAGGGTAATGAAAAACTGTTTTTT,TRBV5-1,NA,TRBJ1-4,NA
CASSQDSADSGNTIYF,TGTGCCAGCAGCCAAGACTCGGCAGACTCTGGAAACACCATATATTTT,TRBV14,NA,TRBJ1-3,NA
CASSWDNRSGYTF,TGTGCCAGCAGTTGGGACAACCGGTCTGGCTACACCTTC,TRBV27,NA,TRBJ1-2,NA
CASSGEYSNQPQHF,TGCGCCAGCTCGGGAGAATATAGCAATCAGCCCCAGCATTTT,TRBV4-1,NA,TRBJ1-5,NA
CASSPTSGSSDTQYF,TGTGCCAGCTCACCGACTAGCGGGAGCTCAGATACGCAGTATTTT,TRBV18,NA,TRBJ2-3,TRBD2
CASSLAGPTEAFF,TGTGCCAGCAGCTTAGCAGGGCCCACTGAAGCTTTCTTT,TRBV7-9,NA,TRBJ1-1,NA
CASSAGTGIYEQYF,TGTGCCAGCAGCGCCGGGACAGGGATTTACGAGCAGTACTTC,TRBV9,NA,TRBJ2-7,TRBD1
CASSYSTSPSTDTQYF,TGTGCCAGCAGTTACTCGACCTCGCCAAGCACAGATACGCAGTATTTT,TRBV6-2/TRBV6-3,NA,TRBJ2-3,NA
CASSPGTGPYEQYF,TGTGCCAGCAGTCCCGGGACAGGGCCCTACGAGCAGTACTTC,TRBV27,NA,TRBJ2-7,TRBD1
CASTQGPGRGVEKLFF,TGTGCCAGTACCCAGGGCCCCGGACGTGGGGTAGAAAAACTGTTTTTT,TRBV19,once,TRBJ1-4,NA
CASKTSAWDEQYF,TGTGCCAGCAAGACTAGCGCTTGGGACGAGCAGTACTTC,TRBV6-5,NA,TRBJ2-7,TRBD2
CASSSLAGQGGEQYF,TGTGCCAGCAGCTCACTAGCGGGCCAGGGTGGTGAGCAGTACTTC,TRBV7-3,NA,TRBJ2-7,TRBD2